These 13 T cell receptor beta chains came from one sample sequenced in a study of Tregs in tolerant kidney transplant recipients (dated by TCRdb to 2018 to 2020). Preparation of the library involved the immunoSEQ multiplex PCR assay. TCRdb took over this immuneACCESS table, retaining in-frame rearrangements with V and J assigned. Such tables are incomplete; in checked studies, under half of the missing clones stem from an unresolved V gene, and the remainder is unexplained. The sample table records about 110,000 clones; nearly 90% of these occur just once. The ten biggest clones cover 0.34% of the sample. Sample time point, as interpreted from the label and publication: blood sample drawn before combined kidney and bone marrow transplant. Sequenced material: CD4+ T cells from blood, taken before the transplant. The receptor source for this set is a human donor who received a combined kidney and bone marrow transplant.

This rearrangement joins TRBV9 to TRBJ2-1, with 13 positions matching TRBD2. J lost 5 bases, V lost 3 bases, and 5 bases had no gene match. The CDR3 spans 16 residues. Germline CDR1 SGDLS, CDR2 YYNGEE. The CDR3, as DNA: TGTGCCAGCAGCGCCCAGGGACTAGCGGGGAACAATGAGCAGTTCTTC. Protein: CASSAQGLAGNNEQFF.

The V call is TRBV30, the J call TRBJ2-7; D is possibly TRBD1 (5 bases). Trimming took 8 bases from V and 7 from J, leaving 21 bases between them. CDR1 and CDR2 (germline): GTSNPN, SVGIG (reference sequence). The CDR3 sequence is 13 residues long. CDR3 amino acids: CAVRGRQGGEQYF. Here the CDR3 DNA reads TGTGCCGTCCGCGGCAGGCAGGGTGGAGAGCAGTACTTC.

The J gene is TRBJ1-4, the V gene TRBV5-1; D may be TRBD1 (5 bases). Trimming pared 7 bases from V and 5 bases from J, leaving 18 bases between. Germline values: CDR1 SGHRS, CDR2 YFSETQ. The CDR3 has 15 residues. CDR3 bases: TGCGCCAGCGCAAGCTTGCCAGGGAAAAATGAAAAACTGTTTTTT. Translated: CASASLPGKNEKLFF.

The J gene is TRBJ1-1, the V gene TRBV19; D gene uncertain. Per the germline V gene, CDR1 is LNHDA and CDR2 is SQIVND (reference sequence). Trimming left V 1 base short and J 1 base short, with 7 bases between. The CDR3 is 14 amino acids. The CDR3 loop is CASSIGSGNTEAFF. In DNA, the CDR3 is TGTGCCAGTAGTATAGGCTCAGGGAACACTGAAGCTTTCTTT.

V usage is TRBV7-9 and J usage is TRBJ1-1; 7 bases align to TRBD1. The V segment lost 4 bases and the J segment 1 base; nucleotides outside the gene matches: 3. There are 14 residues in the CDR3. Germline-derived CDR1 and CDR2 are SEHNR and FQNEAQ (reference sequence). CDR3 DNA sequence: TGTGCCAGCAGCTCCCGGACAGGGAACACTGAAGCTTTCTTT. Protein: CASSSRTGNTEAFF.

J is TRBJ1-6 and V is TRBV5-6; 7 bases line up with TRBD1. The germline gives CDR1 SGHDT, CDR2 YYEEEE. The CDR3 has 14 residues. V lost 4 bases to trimming and J lost 9 bases; unmatched junction nucleotides: 7. This CDR3 is CASSGRQGVSPLHF. Here the CDR3 DNA reads TGTGCCAGCAGCGGCCGACAGGGTGTTTCACCCCTCCACTTT.

The rearrangement uses TRBV27 and TRBJ2-2, with TRBD2 matching over 8 bases. The CDR3 is 19 residues long. The trim removed 1 base at V and 0 bases at J, leaving 10 bases unmatched. Germline CDR1 reads MNHEY; CDR2 reads SMNVEV (reference sequence). The CDR3 DNA follows: TGTGCCAGCAGTTTATGGGGGGATAGCGGGAACGCGAACACCGGGGAGCTGTTTTTT. It encodes CASSLWGDSGNANTGELFF.

The V call is TRBV2, the J call TRBJ1-2, with 7 bases that match TRBD1. CDR3 length equals 15 residues. The junction had 7 bases not matched to a gene; V was cut back by 4 bases and J by 2 bases. Germline assignment: CDR1 SNHLY and CDR2 FYNNEI. The chain's CDR3 is CASSAEDRPNYGYTF. CDR3 DNA sequence: TGTGCCAGCAGTGCGGAGGACAGGCCGAACTATGGCTACACCTTC.

This clone was seen only once. This chain joins TRBV7-2 and TRBJ2-1; D not certain. The germline CDR1 and CDR2 sequences are SGHTA and FQGNSA. The CDR3 length is 13 residues. Deletions cut 1 base from V and 10 bases from J, with 11 bases between. DNA for the CDR3: TGTGCCAGCAGCTTAGAGCCCTACGTGGAGCAGTTCTTC. Translated: CASSLEPYVEQFF.

This rearrangement joins TRBV7-9 to TRBJ1-1; no clear D gene. CDR3 size: 15 residues. V was trimmed by 5 bases and J by 5 bases, leaving 18 bases between them. Looked up from germline, CDR1 is SEHNR and CDR2 is FQNEAQ (reference sequence). The DNA of the CDR3 is TGTGCCAGCAGCCGCGTAGTGGTGGTACGGACTGAAGCTTTCTTT. Translation: CASSRVVVVRTEAFF.

Details on this clone: A read error may produce the germline difference seen at one junction end. V gene TRBV5-6 combines with J gene TRBJ1-2; 8 nucleotides align to TRBD1. From germline, CDR1 is SGHDT and CDR2 YYEEEE. The CDR3 runs 12 residues. CDR3 protein: CTSSLDRDGYTF. In DNA, the CDR3 is TGTACCAGCAGCTTGGACAGGGACGGCTACACCTTC. The variable domain in full, with the rest retrieved from reference TRBV5-6 and TRBJ1-2, is DAGVTQSPTHLIKTRGQQVTLRCSPKSGHDTVSWYQQALGQGPQFIFQYYEEEERQRGNFPDRFSGHQFPNYSSELNVNALLLGDSALYLCTSSLDRDGYTFGSGTRLTVV.

This chain uses TRBV18 with TRBJ1-1, with 7 bases aligning to TRBD1. This CDR3 comprises 16 residues. Germline-derived CDR1 and CDR2 are KGHSH and LQKENI. The junction had 8 bases not matched to a gene; V was cut back by 4 bases and J by 0 bases. CDR3 sequence reads: CASSQGATGLNTEAFF. DNA for the CDR3: TGTGCCAGCTCACAGGGGGCGACGGGTTTGAACACTGAAGCTTTCTTT.

V is TRBV5-4 and J is TRBJ2-5; 13 nucleotides match TRBD2. J lost 4 bases, V lost 4 bases, and 7 bases had no gene match. Germline assignment: CDR1 SGHNT and CDR2 YYREEE (reference sequence). The CDR3 consists of 16 residues. The CDR3 sequence is CASSRTSGGAPETQYF. CDR3 DNA sequence: TGTGCCAGCAGCCGAACTAGCGGGGGGGCCCCAGAGACCCAGTACTTC.